Listed below are T cell receptor beta chains from one sample, sequenced in a study of T cell repertoires in cytomegalovirus infection. MiXCR was run by TCRdb on the reads, yielding one entry per CDR3 protein. The data hold some 300,000 distinct CDR3 sequences, with 9.6% observed a single time. The sequencing sample was made of PBMCs. The receptor source for this set is a human donor in good health (CMV status not recorded). Some clones in this sample may be carry-over from other donors' samples. Each CDR3 is given with its conserved first and last residue. The D gene is left open where the match is weak. Clone sizes are given selectively: once, few, many, or a class where the clone is expanded.

>-|TRBJ1-1|many|TRBV6-1
CASRSGETEAFF
TGTGCCAGCAGATCCGGGGAGACTGAAGCTTTCTTT
>TRBD2|TRBJ2-1|many|TRBV28
CASSTGLAGINEQFF
TGTGCCAGCAGTACGGGACTAGCGGGTATAAATGAGCAGTTCTTC
>-|TRBJ2-5|many|TRBV5-4
CASSLDPGETQYF
TGTGCCAGCAGCTTAGACCCAGGAGAGACCCAGTACTTC
>TRBD2|TRBJ2-3|many|TRBV7-2
CASSSGLAETDTQYF
TGTGCCAGCAGCTCGGGACTAGCGGAGACAGATACGCAGTATTTT
>-|TRBJ1-1|few|TRBV13
CASSLGFREAFF
TGTGCCAGCAGCTTAGGGTTTCGAGAAGCTTTCTTT
>-|TRBJ1-4|many|TRBV28
CASSLVGTDNEKLFF
TGTGCCAGCAGTTTAGTTGGGACGGATAATGAAAAACTGTTTTTT
>-|TRBJ1-1|-|TRBV2
CASSERFVTEAFF
TGTGCCAGCAGTGAACGGTTTGTCACTGAAGCTTTCTTT
>-|TRBJ1-2|few|TRBV6-2/TRBV6-3
CASSYPGPNGYTF
TGTGCCAGCAGTTATCCGGGACCCAATGGCTACACCTTC
>-|TRBJ2-1|many|TRBV19
CASSIVQGTYNEQFF
TGTGCCAGTAGTATCGTGCAGGGCACCTACAATGAGCAGTTCTTC
>-|TRBJ2-2|many|TRBV7-3
CASSSNPGELFF
TGTGCCAGCAGCTCGAACCCCGGGGAGCTGTTTTTT
>-|TRBJ2-2|many|TRBV7-8
CASSLEADANTGELFF
TGTGCCAGCAGCTTAGAGGCCGACGCGAACACCGGGGAGCTGTTTTTT
>-|TRBJ1-6|many|TRBV7-2
CASSSGERSPLHF
TGTGCCAGCAGCTCCGGGGAACGATCACCCCTCCACTTT
>-|TRBJ1-5|many|TRBV7-9
CASSLGTAANQPQHF
TGTGCCAGCAGCTTAGGAACAGCCGCCAATCAGCCCCAGCATTTT
>-|TRBJ1-5|many|TRBV28
CASKGPSSSNQPQHF
TGTGCCAGCAAAGGCCCCTCGTCGAGCAATCAGCCCCAGCATTTT
>-|TRBJ2-1|many|TRBV2
CATQGRSYNEQFF
TGTGCCACCCAGGGACGATCCTACAATGAGCAGTTCTTC
>TRBD2|TRBJ2-3|few|TRBV9
CASSVGRGAEDTQYF
TGTGCCAGCAGCGTAGGGCGGGGGGCTGAAGATACGCAGTATTTT
>TRBD1|TRBJ2-1|few|TRBV13
CASSPTGESSYNEQFF
TGTGCCAGCAGTCCTACAGGGGAAAGCTCCTACAATGAGCAGTTCTTC
>-|TRBJ1-2|few|TRBV6-5
CASRDLQANYGYTF
TGTGCCAGCAGAGATCTACAGGCTAACTATGGCTACACCTTC
>-|TRBJ2-1|many|TRBV29-1
CSVEGGDSYNEQFF
TGCAGCGTTGAAGGGGGAGATTCCTACAATGAGCAGTTCTTC
>-|TRBJ2-1|many|TRBV29-1
CSVTEGSAYNEQFF
TGCAGCGTAACAGAGGGTAGCGCCTACAATGAGCAGTTCTTC
>TRBD1|TRBJ2-2|many|TRBV7-6
CASSLARTGAVGELFF
TGTGCCAGCAGCTTAGCACGAACAGGGGCGGTTGGGGAGCTGTTTTTT
>-|TRBJ2-5|-|TRBV4-1
CASSQDQGETQYF
TGCGCCAGCAGCCAAGACCAGGGAGAGACCCAGTACTTC
>TRBD1|TRBJ2-1|many|TRBV7-2
CASSFDRGWMRGNEQFF
TGTGCCAGCAGCTTCGACAGGGGGTGGATGCGTGGTAATGAGCAGTTCTTC
>-|TRBJ2-2|few|TRBV2
CARSTGGNTGELFF
TGTGCCCGTAGCACTGGCGGGAACACCGGGGAGCTGTTTTTT
>-|TRBJ2-5|many|TRBV5-1
CASSPDLETQYF
TGCGCCAGCAGCCCGGACCTGGAGACCCAGTACTTC
>-|TRBJ2-2|many|TRBV6-2/TRBV6-3
CASTSSYNTGELFF
TGTGCCAGCACCAGCAGCTACAACACCGGGGAGCTGTTTTTT
>-|TRBJ1-6|many|TRBV2
CASRQTYNSPLHF
TGTGCCAGCCGACAGACCTATAATTCACCCCTCCACTTT
>TRBD1|TRBJ1-1|many|TRBV5-5
CASSFRDRGRAGNTEAFF
TGTGCCAGCAGCTTCCGGGACAGGGGAAGAGCTGGCAACACTGAAGCTTTCTTT
>-|TRBJ1-3|-|TRBV28
CASSEWGNTIYF
TGTGCCAGCAGTGAGTGGGGAAACACCATATATTTT
>-|TRBJ2-2|many|TRBV28
CASSLPRGAKAGELFF
TGTGCCAGCAGTCTCCCCCGCGGGGCAAAAGCCGGGGAGCTGTTTTTT
>TRBD1|TRBJ2-7|-|TRBV5-1
CASTKGTEFTYEQYF
TGCGCCAGCACCAAAGGGACAGAGTTTACCTACGAGCAGTACTTC
>-|TRBJ2-3|many|TRBV20-1
CSAFPPRGAGTDTQYF
TGCAGTGCCTTCCCACCCCGGGGGGCCGGCACAGATACGCAGTATTTT
>TRBD1|TRBJ2-2|-|TRBV2
CASSDTTGANTGELFF
TGTGCCAGCAGTGATACGACAGGGGCGAACACCGGGGAGCTGTTTTTT
>-|TRBJ2-7|few|TRBV7-9
CASSSPTAPYEQYF
TGTGCCAGCAGCTCCCCGACAGCTCCCTACGAGCAGTACTTC
>-|TRBJ1-5|many|TRBV6-5
CASSGTPTGYSNQPQHF
TGTGCCAGCAGTGGGACACCCACTGGGTATAGCAATCAGCCCCAGCATTTT
>-|TRBJ1-5|many|TRBV6-4
CAIPIGNQPQHF
TGTGCCATCCCGATAGGCAATCAGCCCCAGCATTTT
>TRBD2|TRBJ2-3|many|TRBV7-2
CASSLGAFGTSGVLTADTQYF
TGTGCCAGCAGCTTAGGGGCTTTCGGGACTAGCGGGGTCCTCACAGCGGATACGCAGTATTTT
>-|TRBJ1-1|many|TRBV29-1
CSVEDWRQGVGQAFF
TGCAGCGTTGAAGATTGGAGGCAGGGAGTTGGTCAAGCTTTCTTT
>-|TRBJ1-2|many|TRBV20-1
CSASPPPEGYTF
TGCAGTGCTAGTCCGCCCCCGGAGGGCTACACCTTC
>-|TRBJ2-4|many|TRBV4-2
CASSQDGGGRAKNIQYF
TGTGCCAGCAGCCAAGATGGGGGTGGAAGAGCCAAAAACATTCAGTACTTC